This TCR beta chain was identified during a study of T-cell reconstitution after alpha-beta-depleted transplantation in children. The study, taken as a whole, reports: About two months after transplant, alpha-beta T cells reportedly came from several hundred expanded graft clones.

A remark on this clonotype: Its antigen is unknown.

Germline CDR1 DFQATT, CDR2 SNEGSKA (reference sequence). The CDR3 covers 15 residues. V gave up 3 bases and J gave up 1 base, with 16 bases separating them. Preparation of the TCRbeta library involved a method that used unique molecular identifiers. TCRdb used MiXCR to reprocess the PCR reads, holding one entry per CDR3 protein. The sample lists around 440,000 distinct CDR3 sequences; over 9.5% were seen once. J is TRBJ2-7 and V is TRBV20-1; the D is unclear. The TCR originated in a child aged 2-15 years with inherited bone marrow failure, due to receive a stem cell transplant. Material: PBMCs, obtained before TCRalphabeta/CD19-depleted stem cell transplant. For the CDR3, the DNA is TGCAGTGCTAGTCTTGTCGGAAGGCCGTCCTACGAGCAGTACTTC. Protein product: CSASLVGRPSYEQYF.